This T cell receptor beta chain was sequenced during a study of T cell repertoires in cytomegalovirus infection. At the level of the study: Both CMV infection and a matching HLA type were indicated by public TCR beta signatures.

The CDR3 contains 14 residues. CDR1 LNHDA and CDR2 SQIVND come from the germline V gene (reference sequence). Between the trimmed V and J ends, which lost 8 bases and 4 bases, there was a span of 16 bases. One entry per CDR3 protein, called by TCRdb with MiXCR from the reads. This sample has under 850,000 distinct CDR3 sequences, with 35% found just once. This clonotype was seen only a few times. Material for sequencing was PBMCs. The receptor's source is a human donor in good health (CMV status not recorded). Some clones in this sample may be carry-over from other donors' samples. V gene TRBV19 combines with J gene TRBJ2-3; the D call may be TRBD1 or TRBD2 (6 bases each). The CDR3 sequence is CASAEGVGADTQYF. In DNA form, the CDR3 reads TGTGCCAGTGCGGAGGGGGTTGGGGCAGATACGCAGTATTTT.